The subject of this entry is one TCR beta chain. Assay used: immunoSEQ multiplex PCR; TCRdb lists only in-frame clones, some missing. The sample consists of hundreds of thousands of clones, 90% to 97% of them appearing once. V lost 7 bases and J 8 bases, leaving 20 bases between the germline ends. Looked up from germline, CDR1 is MDHEN and CDR2 is SYDVKM. The CDR3 has 15 residues. CD8 cells regarded as naive lacked CD45RO, were positively chosen for CCR7, and omitted terminally differentiated effector memory CD45RA+ cells. The entry originates in a study of shared clonotypes between healthy human individuals.

Sequencing input: naive CD8+ T cells sorted from blood. The chain is built from TRBV28 and TRBJ1-4; no firm D call. The TCR was taken from a woman younger than 45 in good health. CDR3 sequence reads: CASTIRRFPLEKLFF. The CDR3 region has the DNA TGTGCCAGCACCATCCGACGATTTCCGTTGGAAAAACTGTTTTTT.